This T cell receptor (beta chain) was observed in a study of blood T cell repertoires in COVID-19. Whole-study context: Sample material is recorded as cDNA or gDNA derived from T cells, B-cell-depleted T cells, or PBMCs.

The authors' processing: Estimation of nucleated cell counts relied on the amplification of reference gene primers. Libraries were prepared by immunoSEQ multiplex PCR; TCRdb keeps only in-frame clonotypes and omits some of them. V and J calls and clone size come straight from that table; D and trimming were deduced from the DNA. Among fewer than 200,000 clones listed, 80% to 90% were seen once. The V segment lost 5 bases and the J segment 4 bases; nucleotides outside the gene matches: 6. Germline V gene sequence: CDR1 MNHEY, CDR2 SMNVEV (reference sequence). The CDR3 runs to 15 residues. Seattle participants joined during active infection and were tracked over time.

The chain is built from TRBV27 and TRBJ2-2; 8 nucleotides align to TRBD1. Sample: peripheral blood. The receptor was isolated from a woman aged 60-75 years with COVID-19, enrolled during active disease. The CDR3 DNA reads TGTGCCAGCAGTCCCAGGACAGGGACCACCGGGGAGCTGTTTTTT. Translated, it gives CASSPRTGTTGELFF.